This T cell receptor (beta chain) was obtained from a study of T cell responses to AZD1222 COVID-19 vaccine. Study as a whole: Recipients boosted at about 4 weeks or about 12 weeks are pooled.

Study-wide findings and caveats: Close to half of all spike-specific TCRs reportedly target regions of the variants that are unmutated. Only five or six AZD1222 recipients were seropositive at baseline.

This clone was seen just once. As yet, its antigen is unknown. Profiled with immunoSEQ multiplex PCR; TCRdb holds only in-frame clones, not every one. The table includes 95,000 to 110,000 clones, 90% detected once. Sequences were derived from peripheral blood, sampled on day 0 of AZD1222 vaccination. This receptor was taken from an adult in good health.

This CDR3 reads CASSLATDTKTQYF. The DNA of the CDR3 is TGCGCCAGCAGCTTGGCTACGGATACGAAGACCCAGTACTTC. V usage is TRBV5-1 and J usage is TRBJ2-5, with D unresolved. This CDR3 has 14 amino acids. V was cut by 0 bases and J by 6 bases, with 12 bases left in between. Per the germline V gene, CDR1 is SGHRS and CDR2 is YFSETQ.